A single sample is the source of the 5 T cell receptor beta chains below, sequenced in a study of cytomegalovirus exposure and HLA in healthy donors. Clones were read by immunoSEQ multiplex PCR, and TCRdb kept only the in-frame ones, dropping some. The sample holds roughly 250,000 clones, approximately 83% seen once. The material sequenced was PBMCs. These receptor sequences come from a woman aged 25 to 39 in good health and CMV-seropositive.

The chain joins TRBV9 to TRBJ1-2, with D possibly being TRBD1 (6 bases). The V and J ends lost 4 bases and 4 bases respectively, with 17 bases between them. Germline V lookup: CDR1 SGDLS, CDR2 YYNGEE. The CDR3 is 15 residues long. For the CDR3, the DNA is TGTGCCAGCAGCCCGAGTTCCGGACAGCTCTATGGCTACACCTTC. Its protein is CASSPSSGQLYGYTF.

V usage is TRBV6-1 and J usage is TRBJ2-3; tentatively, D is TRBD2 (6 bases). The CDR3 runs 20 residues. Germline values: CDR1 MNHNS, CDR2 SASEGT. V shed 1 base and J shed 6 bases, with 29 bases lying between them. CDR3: CASSEVGAGLHPGGGDTQYF. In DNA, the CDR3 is TGTGCCAGCAGTGAAGTCGGGGCAGGGCTCCACCCTGGCGGAGGGGATACGCAGTATTTT.

The CDR3 nucleotides read TGTGCCAGCAGCTTAGGAGGTACGGGCTACACCTTC. Protein sequence: CASSLGGTGYTF. The chain has TRBV11-2 and TRBJ1-2; D is unresolved. The CDR3 totals 12 residues. V lost 1 base, J lost 8 bases, and 8 bases lay in between. In germline, CDR1 is SGHAT, CDR2 FQNNGV.

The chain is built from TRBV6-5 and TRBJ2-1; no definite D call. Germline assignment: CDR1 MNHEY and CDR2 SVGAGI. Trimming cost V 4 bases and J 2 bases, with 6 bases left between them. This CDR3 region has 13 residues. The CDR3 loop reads CASSFSTYNEQFF. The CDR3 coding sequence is TGTGCCAGCAGTTTCAGTACCTACAATGAGCAGTTCTTC.

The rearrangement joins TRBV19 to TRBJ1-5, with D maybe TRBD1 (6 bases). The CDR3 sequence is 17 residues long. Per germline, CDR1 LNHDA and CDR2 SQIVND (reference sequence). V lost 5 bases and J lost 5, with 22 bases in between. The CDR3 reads CASSHTGWNAEYQPQHF. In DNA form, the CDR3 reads TGTGCCAGTAGTCATACAGGGTGGAACGCCGAATATCAGCCCCAGCATTTT.